The entry below gives a single T cell receptor beta chain sequence along with its context. The V end was cut by 3 bases, the J end by 4 bases, with 20 bases between. This CDR3 region has 16 residues. CDR1 is SGHTS and CDR2 is YDEGEE in the germline V gene. The method was immunoSEQ multiplex PCR; TCRdb's version includes in-frame clones alone and lacks a portion of them. The profile shows tens of thousands of clones, approximately 86% of them singletons. This sample stems from a study of technical replicates of blood from several donors. The chain couples TRBV5-8 to TRBJ2-7, with D perhaps TRBD1 (6 bases). This sequence was found in a human donor in good health. Some clones in this sample may be carry-over from other donors' samples. Sequenced: PBMCs. CDR3 protein: CASSWPLNRVGYEQYF. The CDR3 DNA follows: TGTGCCAGCAGCTGGCCCCTAAACAGGGTCGGGTACGAGCAGTACTTC.